This record concerns one TCR beta chain sequence. These data are taken from a study of OX40 agonist ivuxolimab in advanced cancers. Study as a whole: Ivuxolimab, an agonist antibody against OX40 (CD134), was given to patients.

There are 13 residues in the CDR3. Trimming took off 2 bases at V and 4 bases at J, with 9 bases between the two ends. Germline CDR1 is SGHNT and CDR2 is YYREEE (reference sequence). Repertoires were generated with immunoSEQ multiplex PCR, while TCRdb's copy carries only in-frame clones and drops some. Of about 48,000 clones in the sample, 80% to 85% were seen once. This sequence originates from an adult with an advanced solid tumor such as melanoma, head and neck, liver or kidney cancer. This material consisted of CD4+ or CD8+ T cells sorted from blood, taken in a trial of the OX40 agonist ivuxolimab. The V gene is TRBV5-4, the J gene TRBJ1-2; no clear D. CDR3 nucleotides: TGTGCCAGCAGCTTAGTAGAGGGCTATGGCTACACCTTC. Its protein is CASSLVEGYGYTF.